These 5 T cell receptor beta chains share one sample of origin, sequenced in a study of shared clonotypes between healthy human individuals. Assay: immunoSEQ multiplex PCR; the TCRdb copy retains only in-frame clones and omits some. Among hundreds of thousands of clones, around three quarters were seen once, and the ten largest hold 1.5% to 2%. Input material: memory CD4+ T cells sorted from blood. Subset here: CD45RA-negative fraction. These receptor sequences come from a woman aged 25 to 39 in good health.

V and J are TRBV28 and TRBJ2-4, with D perhaps being TRBD1 or TRBD2 (5 bases each). CDR3 length: 15 residues. The V gene lost 2 bases and the J gene lost 8 bases, with 16 bases spanning the gap. In germline, CDR1 is MDHEN, CDR2 SYDVKM. DNA of the CDR3: TGTGCCAGCAGTTTACCTGACCCCAAGGGACACATTCAGTACTTC. It codes for CASSLPDPKGHIQYF. The complete variable domain, with remaining parts taken from reference TRBV28 and TRBJ2-4, reads DVKVTQSSRYLVKRTGEKVFLECVQDMDHENMFWYRQDPGLGLRLIYFSYDVKMKEKGDIPEGYSVSREKKERFSLILESASTNQTSMYLCASSLPDPKGHIQYFGAGTRLSVL.

V is TRBV28 and J is TRBJ2-7; 8 bases match TRBD1. Trimming removed 3 bases from V and 2 bases from J; junction bases left unmatched: 9. The CDR3 is 16 residues long. Germline V gene lookup returns CDR1 MDHEN and CDR2 SYDVKM. Here the CDR3 reads CASSFPGGAGPYEQYF. CDR3 DNA sequence: TGTGCCAGCAGTTTCCCAGGGGGCGCTGGGCCCTACGAGCAGTACTTC.

This chain connects TRBV19 to TRBJ2-1, with 7 bases identical to TRBD2. V was clipped by 10 bases and J by 9 bases; unmatched bases: 18. Germline V gene sequence: CDR1 LNHDA, CDR2 SQIVND (reference sequence). The CDR3 is 15 amino acids. In DNA form, the CDR3 reads TGTGCCACCAATACCGGGACTAACCCGGAGGGTGAGCAGTTCTTC. This codes for CATNTGTNPEGEQFF.

The chain is built from TRBV5-1 and TRBJ2-5; 7 positions agree with TRBD1. V lost 4 bases and J lost 1; bases outside the gene matches: 7. The CDR3 loop spans 15 amino acids. CDR1 and CDR2 (germline): SGHRS, YFSETQ. The CDR3 sequence: CASSPQGTAQETQYF. CDR3 nucleotide sequence: TGCGCCAGCAGCCCGCAAGGGACAGCCCAAGAGACCCAGTACTTC.

The chain uses TRBV12-5 and TRBJ1-5; D might be TRBD1 (6 bases). The germline gives CDR1 LGHNT, CDR2 FRNRAP. This CDR3 spans 16 amino acids. Trimming took 3 bases from V and 6 from J, leaving 18 bases between them. DNA of the CDR3: TGTGCTAGTGGTTTAGGACGGGAGGGGGTTATTCAGCCCCAGCATTTT. It encodes CASGLGREGVIQPQHF.